These 25 T cell receptor beta chains were sequenced from one sample in a study of T cell repertoires in cytomegalovirus infection. TCRdb reprocessed the reads with MiXCR, giving one entry per CDR3 protein. The sample yields approximately 310,000 distinct CDR3 sequences, 25% seen once. Their antigens are not known. Source: cultured PBMCs, taken from culture after CMV antigen stimulation. Every receptor here comes from a human donor in good health (CMV status not recorded). Some clones in this sample may be carry-over from other donors' samples.

This chain connects TRBV30 to TRBJ1-1; tentatively, D is TRBD1 (5 bases). Germline CDR1 and CDR2: GTSNPN and SVGIG (reference sequence). The CDR3 totals 14 residues. The germline V and J ends were trimmed by 2 bases and 2 bases, with 12 bases remaining between them. In DNA form, the CDR3 reads TGTGCCTGGAGTAGGGACTTTCTTAACACTGAAGCTTTCTTT. Translated, it gives CAWSRDFLNTEAFF.

This clonotype was seen only a few times. This chain uses TRBV6-5 with TRBJ2-1, with 10 bases aligning to TRBD2. V was pared by 2 bases and J by 6 bases, with 7 bases of the junction left unmatched. The CDR3 sequence is 16 residues long. CDR1 is MNHEY and CDR2 is SVGAGI in the germline V gene. The CDR3 loop is CASSYELAGVGNEQFF. The CDR3 DNA is TGTGCCAGCAGTTACGAGCTAGCGGGAGTCGGCAATGAGCAGTTCTTC.

This clonotype was counted ten times or more. V is TRBV7-9 and J is TRBJ2-5, with D tentatively TRBD2 (6 bases). The ends were cut back, 2 bases at V and 5 bases at J, with 15 bases in the middle. Germline CDR1 is SEHNR and CDR2 is FQNEAQ (reference sequence). The CDR3 consists of 15 residues. The CDR3 DNA reads as TGTGCCAGCAGCTTAACCACGGAGGGCCGGGAGACCCAGTACTTC. Translating it yields CASSLTTEGRETQYF.

The rearrangement links TRBV6-2 or TRBV6-3 to TRBJ2-1, with TRBD2 matching over 13 bases. The CDR3 extends over 13 amino acids. Trimming took 7 bases from V and 9 from J; bases not matched to a gene: 3. Germline assignment: CDR1 MNHEY and CDR2 SVGEGT. The CDR3 nucleotides read TGTGCCAGCATATGGACTAGCGGGGGTGAGCAGTTCTTC. Protein sequence: CASIWTSGGEQFF.

The rearrangement links TRBV7-9 to TRBJ2-1; 9 bases fit TRBD1. The CDR3 has 17 residues. Losses at the gene ends were 4 bases for V and 5 bases for J; bases not matched to a gene: 12. Germline lookup yields CDR1 SEHNR and CDR2 FQNEAQ (reference sequence). CDR3 region: CASSSVAGTGIDNEQFF. CDR3 in DNA: TGTGCCAGCAGCTCCGTTGCCGGGACAGGGATCGACAATGAGCAGTTCTTC.

V is TRBV5-4 and J is TRBJ2-3, with 9 positions matching TRBD1. This CDR3 spans 16 amino acids. Germline CDR1 and CDR2: SGHNT and YYREEE (reference sequence). V shed 4 bases, J shed 1 base, and the junction held 7 bases outside the gene matches. The CDR3 loop is CASSPQDRGGTDTQYF. In DNA, the CDR3 is TGTGCCAGCAGCCCCCAGGACAGGGGAGGCACAGATACGCAGTATTTT.

This clonotype showed up just a few times. The chain links TRBV12-3 or TRBV12-4 to TRBJ2-5; 7 bases fit TRBD2. The V gene end was trimmed by 2 bases and the J gene end by 4 bases; junction bases not matched to a gene: 7. The CDR3 is 15 residues long. The CDR3 spells CASSLLAGVRETQYF. Written as DNA, the CDR3 is TGTGCCAGCAGTTTACTTGCGGGAGTCAGAGAGACCCAGTACTTC.

The rearrangement links TRBV11-3 to TRBJ2-3; the D call may be TRBD1 or TRBD2 (6 bases each). CDR3 length: 14 amino acids. CDR1 is SGHNT and CDR2 is YENEEA in the germline V gene. V was cut by 5 bases and J by 2 bases, with 11 bases left in between. The CDR3 coding sequence is TGTGCCAGCAGCCCCCGGGGGCCCACAGATACGCAGTATTTT. Its protein product is CASSPRGPTDTQYF.

This clonotype appeared many times. The chain recombines TRBV7-2 with TRBJ2-5; 7 bases fit TRBD1. The CDR3 is made up of 15 amino acids. The ends lost 1 base at V and 2 bases at J; junction bases unmatched: 4. In germline, CDR1 is SGHTA, CDR2 FQGNSA. This CDR3 is CASSLDGTAQETQYF. The CDR3 nucleotides are TGTGCCAGCAGCTTAGATGGGACAGCACAAGAGACCCAGTACTTC.

This clonotype has ten or more counts. The chain couples TRBV25-1 to TRBJ2-3, with 10 bases that match TRBD2. This CDR3 spans 15 amino acids. The V segment lost 5 bases and the J segment 4 bases; nucleotides outside the gene matches: 6. Germline V gene data show CDR1 as MGHDK and CDR2 as SYGVNS. CDR3 loop: CASSSSGSMSDTQYF. CDR3 DNA: TGTGCCAGCAGTTCTAGCGGGAGTATGTCAGATACGCAGTATTTT.

This clonotype is a singleton in its sample. The chain is built from TRBV28 and TRBJ2-1; D possibly uses TRBD1 or TRBD2 (6 bases each). V was shortened by 5 bases and J by 6 bases, with 23 bases between the two germline ends. CDR3 size: 17 residues. Germline values: CDR1 MDHEN, CDR2 SYDVKM. CDR3 nucleotides: TGTGCCAGCAGTCCTCTCTTCGACGGGAAGGGGGGCAATGAGCAGTTCTTC. Protein sequence: CASSPLFDGKGGNEQFF.

This clonotype has at least ten counts. This chain connects TRBV7-8 to TRBJ1-5, with 9 bases fitting TRBD1. The V and J ends lost 3 bases and 4 bases, in that order; junction bases with no gene match: 16. The germline V gene encodes CDR1 SGHVS and CDR2 FQNEAQ. This CDR3 has 19 residues. The CDR3 region has the DNA TGTGCCAGCAGCTTCAACCGGGACAGGGATTATTTTGGGAATCAGCCCCAGCATTTT. Translating it yields CASSFNRDRDYFGNQPQHF.

A few counts support this clonotype. This chain joins TRBV6-1 and TRBJ2-5, with unresolved D. Germline loops: CDR1 MNHNS, CDR2 SASEGT. The CDR3 extends over 15 amino acids. Trimming pared 6 bases from V and 1 base from J, leaving 15 bases between. For the CDR3, the DNA is TGTGCCAGCAGGCAGGCGGTCGTGGCCCAAGAGACCCAGTACTTC. It yields the protein CASRQAVVAQETQYF.

The rearrangement uses TRBV27 and TRBJ1-1; D is unclear. From germline, CDR1 is MNHEY and CDR2 SMNVEV (reference sequence). The CDR3 spans 13 residues. The V end lost 3 bases, the J end lost 6 bases, and 11 bases lay between the germline ends. The CDR3 DNA is TGTGCCAGCAGTTTCCCGGGAGGGTCTGAAGCTTTCTTT. Amino acids: CASSFPGGSEAFF.

This clonotype was seen many times. The genes are TRBV7-2 and TRBJ1-2; weak D call: TRBD1 (6 bases). This CDR3 is built from 16 residues. The V gene lost 2 bases and the J gene lost 2 bases, with 15 bases spanning the gap. Germline values: CDR1 SGHTA, CDR2 FQGNSA. CDR3 in amino acids: CASSLQGQVENYGYTF. The CDR3 DNA reads TGTGCCAGCAGCTTACAGGGACAAGTAGAAAACTATGGCTACACCTTC.

This clonotype was observed a few times. This chain links TRBV11-2 with TRBJ2-1, with D possibly matching TRBD1 (7 bases). The V gene lost 1 base and the J gene lost 4 bases, with 23 bases spanning the gap. This CDR3 contains 19 residues. Germline CDR1 and CDR2: SGHAT and FQNNGV. The CDR3 sequence: CASSLGRDSLITNYNEQFF. The CDR3, as DNA: TGTGCCAGCAGCTTAGGGCGGGACAGCCTCATCACGAATTACAATGAGCAGTTCTTC.

In its sample, this clonotype was seen a few times. The V and J genes are TRBV4-3 and TRBJ1-4; TRBD1 might be the D (5 bases). The CDR3 loop spans 14 amino acids. The ends were cut back, 3 bases at V and 8 bases at J, with 13 bases in the middle. The germline gives CDR1 LGHNA, CDR2 YSLEER. The CDR3 reads CASSQEGLEEKLFF. The DNA of the CDR3 is TGCGCCAGCAGCCAGGAGGGGCTTGAGGAAAAACTGTTTTTT.

This clonotype was counted a few times. The chain links TRBV7-9 to TRBJ2-5; 9 bases fit TRBD2. The CDR3 runs to 16 residues. Trimming at V came to 6 bases and at J to 1 base, leaving 9 bases not matched to a gene. In germline, CDR1 is SEHNR, CDR2 FQNEAQ (reference sequence). For the CDR3, the DNA is TGTGCCAGCAGTCCCCGCGGGAGGGGTGGCCAAGAGACCCAGTACTTC. Protein sequence: CASSPRGRGGQETQYF.

This clonotype turned up a few times. The gene calls are TRBV5-6 and TRBJ2-7; 9 bases fit TRBD2. V was clipped by 1 base and J by 4 bases; unmatched bases: 0. The V gene's germline CDR1 is SGHDT and CDR2 YYEEEE. The CDR3 is 13 residues long. This CDR3 reads CASSLTSGYEQYV. The CDR3 DNA is TGTGCCAGCAGCTTGACTAGCGGGTACGAGCAGTACGTC.

The chain uses TRBV7-9 and TRBJ2-5; the D gene is possibly TRBD1 (6 bases). CDR3 length equals 15 residues. Germline-derived CDR1 and CDR2 are SEHNR and FQNEAQ (reference sequence). The V and J ends lost 1 base and 2 bases respectively, with 11 bases between them. CDR3 loop: CASSLGSGAQETQYF. The CDR3 DNA reads TGTGCCAGCAGCTTAGGATCAGGGGCTCAAGAGACCCAGTACTTC.

This clonotype showed up just a few times. V and J are TRBV28 and TRBJ2-7; 7 bases match TRBD2. Germline V gene data show CDR1 as MDHEN and CDR2 as SYDVKM. CDR3 length: 15 residues. V dropped 8 bases and J dropped 2; count of bases not matched to a gene: 12. As DNA, the CDR3 is TGTGCCAGCGGGTCGGGACTACCACGACCCTACGAGCAGTACGTC. This gives the protein CASGSGLPRPYEQYV.

In this sample, this clonotype turned up a few times. The chain combines TRBV2 with TRBJ1-5; D is ambiguous. Trimming removed 4 bases from V and 7 bases from J, with 11 bases in between. Germline values: CDR1 SNHLY, CDR2 FYNNEI. The CDR3 has 13 amino acids. CDR3 sequence: CASSAGEGQPQHF. CDR3 nucleotides: TGTGCCAGCAGTGCCGGGGAAGGGCAGCCCCAGCATTTT.

The chain joins TRBV6-1 to TRBJ2-7; TRBD2 aligns across 10 bases. Germline V CDR1 and CDR2: MNHNS, SASEGT. The CDR3 loop spans 16 amino acids. The CDR3 DNA reads TGTGCCAGCAGTGAACCTAGCGGGGGTTTCGCCTACGAGCAGTACGTT. This gives the protein CASSEPSGGFAYEQYV.

This clonotype was detected only a few times. The gene calls are TRBV6-6 and TRBJ2-7; 7 bases fit TRBD1. With V trimmed by 4 bases and J by 1 base, 4 bases remained unmatched. The CDR3 spans 14 residues. Germline assignment: CDR1 MNHNY and CDR2 SVGAGI (reference sequence). CDR3 bases: TGTGCCAGCAGTTCACAGGGGAAATCCTACGAGCAGTACTTC. It translates to CASSSQGKSYEQYF.

This sequence joins TRBV9 and TRBJ2-5, with D perhaps matching TRBD1 (6 bases). Germline values: CDR1 SGDLS, CDR2 YYNGEE. This CDR3 is built from 13 residues. V was cut by 0 bases and J by 5 bases, with 8 bases left in between. CDR3 nucleotide sequence: TGTGCCAGCAGCGTAGTACAGGGTGAGACCCAGTACTTC. Its protein is CASSVVQGETQYF.